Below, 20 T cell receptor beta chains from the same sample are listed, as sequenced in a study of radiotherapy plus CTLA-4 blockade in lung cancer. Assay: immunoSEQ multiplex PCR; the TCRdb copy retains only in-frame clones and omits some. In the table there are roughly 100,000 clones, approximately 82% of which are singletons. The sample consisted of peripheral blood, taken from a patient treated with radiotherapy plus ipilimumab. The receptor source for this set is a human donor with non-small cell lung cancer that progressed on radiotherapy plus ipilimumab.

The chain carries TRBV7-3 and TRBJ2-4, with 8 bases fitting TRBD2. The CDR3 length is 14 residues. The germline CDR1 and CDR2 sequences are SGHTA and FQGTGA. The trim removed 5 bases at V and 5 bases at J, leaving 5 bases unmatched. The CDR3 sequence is CASSPHGGENIQYF. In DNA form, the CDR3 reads TGTGCCAGCAGCCCCCACGGGGGGGAAAACATTCAGTACTTC.

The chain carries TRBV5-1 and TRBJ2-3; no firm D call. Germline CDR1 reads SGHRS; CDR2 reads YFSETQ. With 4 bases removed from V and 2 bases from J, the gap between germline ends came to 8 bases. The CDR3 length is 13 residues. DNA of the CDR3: TGCGCCAGCAGCAGTGAATTCACAGATACGCAGTATTTT. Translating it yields CASSSEFTDTQYF.

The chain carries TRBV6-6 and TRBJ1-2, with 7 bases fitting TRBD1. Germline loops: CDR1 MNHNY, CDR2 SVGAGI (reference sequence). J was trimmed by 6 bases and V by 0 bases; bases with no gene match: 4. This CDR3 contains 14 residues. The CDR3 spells CASSYSQGTDGYTF. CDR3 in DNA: TGTGCCAGCAGTTACTCGCAGGGGACAGATGGCTACACCTTC.

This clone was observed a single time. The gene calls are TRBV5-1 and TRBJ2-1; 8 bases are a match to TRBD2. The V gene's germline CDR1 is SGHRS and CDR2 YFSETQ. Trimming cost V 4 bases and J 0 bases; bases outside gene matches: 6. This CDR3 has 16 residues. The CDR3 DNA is TGCGCCAGCAGCAGGACTAGCACGAGCTCCTACAATGAGCAGTTCTTC. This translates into CASSRTSTSSYNEQFF.

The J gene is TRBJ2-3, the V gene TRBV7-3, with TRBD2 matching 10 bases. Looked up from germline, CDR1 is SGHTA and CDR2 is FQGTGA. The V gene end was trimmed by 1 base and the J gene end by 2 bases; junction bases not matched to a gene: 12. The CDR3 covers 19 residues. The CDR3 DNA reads TGTGCCAGCAGCTTAAATCTAGCGGGAGTTCCGCCCCCCACAGATACGCAGTATTTT. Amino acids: CASSLNLAGVPPPTDTQYF.

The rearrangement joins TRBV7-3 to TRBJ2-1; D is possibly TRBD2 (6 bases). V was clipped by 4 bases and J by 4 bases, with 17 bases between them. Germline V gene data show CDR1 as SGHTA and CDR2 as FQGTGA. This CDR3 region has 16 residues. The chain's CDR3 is CASSSSMGGSYNEQFF. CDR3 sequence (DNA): TGTGCCAGCAGCTCTTCGATGGGGGGTTCGTACAATGAGCAGTTCTTC.

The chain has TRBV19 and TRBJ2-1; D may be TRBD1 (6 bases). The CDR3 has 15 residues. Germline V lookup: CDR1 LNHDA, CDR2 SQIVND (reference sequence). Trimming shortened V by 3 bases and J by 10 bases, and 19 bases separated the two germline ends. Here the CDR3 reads CASSMWGQVGEEQFF. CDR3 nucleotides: TGTGCCAGTAGTATGTGGGGGCAGGTAGGGGAGGAGCAGTTCTTC.

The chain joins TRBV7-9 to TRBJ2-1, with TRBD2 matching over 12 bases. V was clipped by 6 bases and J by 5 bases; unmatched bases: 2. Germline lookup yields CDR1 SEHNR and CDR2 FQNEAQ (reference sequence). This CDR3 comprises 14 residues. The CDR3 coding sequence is TGTGCCAGCAGAGGACTAGCGGGGAACAATGAGCAGTTCTTC. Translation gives CASRGLAGNNEQFF.

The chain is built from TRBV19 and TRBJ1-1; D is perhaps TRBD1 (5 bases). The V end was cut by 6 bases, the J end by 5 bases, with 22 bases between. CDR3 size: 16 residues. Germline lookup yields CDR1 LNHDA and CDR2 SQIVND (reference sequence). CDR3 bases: TGTGCCAGTAGGGAATACCTAATGACAGCACAAACTGAAGCTTTCTTT. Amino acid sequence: CASREYLMTAQTEAFF.

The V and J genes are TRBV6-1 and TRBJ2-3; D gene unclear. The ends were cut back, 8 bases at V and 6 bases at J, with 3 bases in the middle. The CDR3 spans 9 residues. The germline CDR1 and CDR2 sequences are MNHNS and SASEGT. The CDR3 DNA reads TGTGCCAGCCACGATACGCAGTATTTT. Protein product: CASHDTQYF.

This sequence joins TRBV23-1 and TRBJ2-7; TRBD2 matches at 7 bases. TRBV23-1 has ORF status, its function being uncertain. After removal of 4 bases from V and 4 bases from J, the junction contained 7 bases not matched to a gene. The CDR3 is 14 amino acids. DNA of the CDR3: TGCGCCAGCAGTCTCCCGGGGGGAGTATACGAGCAGTACGTC. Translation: CASSLPGGVYEQYV.

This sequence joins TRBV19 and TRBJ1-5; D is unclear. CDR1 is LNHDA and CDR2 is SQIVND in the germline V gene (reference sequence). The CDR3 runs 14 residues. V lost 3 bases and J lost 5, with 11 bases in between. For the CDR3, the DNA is TGTGCCAGTAGTATTACGGGAAGTGATCAGCCCCAGCATTTT. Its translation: CASSITGSDQPQHF.

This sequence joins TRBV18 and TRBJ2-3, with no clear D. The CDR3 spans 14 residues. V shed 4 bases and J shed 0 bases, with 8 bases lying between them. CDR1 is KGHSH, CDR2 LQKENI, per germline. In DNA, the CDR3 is TGTGCCAGCTCACTAGGGCCAAGCACAGATACGCAGTATTTT. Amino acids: CASSLGPSTDTQYF.

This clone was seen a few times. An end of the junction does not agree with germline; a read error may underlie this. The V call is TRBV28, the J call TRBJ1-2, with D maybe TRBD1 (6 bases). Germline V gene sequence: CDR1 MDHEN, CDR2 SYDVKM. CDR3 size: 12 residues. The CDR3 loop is CASSLTTGTSDF. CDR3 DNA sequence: TGTGCCAGCAGTTTGACAACCGGGACAAGCGACTTC.

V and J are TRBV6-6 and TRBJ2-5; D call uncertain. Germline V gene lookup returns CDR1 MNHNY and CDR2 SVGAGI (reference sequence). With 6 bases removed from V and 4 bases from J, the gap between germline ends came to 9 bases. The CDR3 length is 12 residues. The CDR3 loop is CASSRRRETQYF. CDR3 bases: TGTGCCAGCAGCCGAAGGAGAGAGACCCAGTACTTC.

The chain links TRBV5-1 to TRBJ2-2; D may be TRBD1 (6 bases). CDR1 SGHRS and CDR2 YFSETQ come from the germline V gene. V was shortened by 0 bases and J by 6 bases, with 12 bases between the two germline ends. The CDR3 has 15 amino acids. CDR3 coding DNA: TGCGCCAGCAGCTTGGTGGCAGGGGCGGCCGGGGAGCTGTTTTTT. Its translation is CASSLVAGAAGELFF.

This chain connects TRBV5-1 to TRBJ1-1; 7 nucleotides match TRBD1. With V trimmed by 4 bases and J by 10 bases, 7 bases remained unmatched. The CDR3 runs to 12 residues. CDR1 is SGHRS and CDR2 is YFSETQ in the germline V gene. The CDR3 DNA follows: TGCGCCAGCAGCACAGGACAGGAGGGAGCTTTCTTT. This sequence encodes CASSTGQEGAFF.

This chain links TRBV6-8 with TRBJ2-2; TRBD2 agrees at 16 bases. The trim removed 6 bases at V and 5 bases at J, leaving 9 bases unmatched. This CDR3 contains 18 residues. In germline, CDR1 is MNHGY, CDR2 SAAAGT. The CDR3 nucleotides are TGTGCCAGCAGGACTGGGACTAGCGGGAGGGCCGGGACCGGGGAGCTGTTTTTT. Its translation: CASRTGTSGRAGTGELFF.

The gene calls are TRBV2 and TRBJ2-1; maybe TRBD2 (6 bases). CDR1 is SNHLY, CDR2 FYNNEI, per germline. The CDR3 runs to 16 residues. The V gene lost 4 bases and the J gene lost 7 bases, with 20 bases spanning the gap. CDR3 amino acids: CASSVPSSRAGNEQFF. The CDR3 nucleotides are TGTGCCAGCAGTGTACCGAGCTCTCGGGCGGGGAATGAGCAGTTCTTC.

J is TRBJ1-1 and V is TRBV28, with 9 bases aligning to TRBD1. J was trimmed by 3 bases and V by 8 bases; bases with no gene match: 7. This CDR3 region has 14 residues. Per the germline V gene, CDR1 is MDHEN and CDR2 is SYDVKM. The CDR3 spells CASLVGTGYTEAFF. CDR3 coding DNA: TGTGCCAGCCTGGTCGGGACAGGGTACACTGAAGCTTTCTTT.